This is a list of T cell receptor beta chains from one sample in a study of cytomegalovirus exposure and HLA in healthy donors. Sequencing used immunoSEQ multiplex PCR; TCRdb keeps in-frame clones, though not all of them. The sample shows about 160,000 clones, about four fifths of them seen only once. The sample was PBMCs. The receptors were sampled from a man aged 45-65 years in good health and CMV-seropositive. The CDR3 runs from the conserved cysteine through the conserved F or W. D genes are given only for firm matches. Only some rows state a clone size, as once, few, many or a class for expanded clones.

d_call	clone_size	v_call	j_call	cdr3_aa	cdr3_nt
NA	few	TRBV7-9	TRBJ1-5	CASSTLRGDQPQHF	TGTGCCAGCAGCACCCTTCGGGGAGATCAGCCCCAGCATTTT
NA	NA	TRBV28	TRBJ1-1	CAIGGLGFDTEAFF	TGTGCCATAGGGGGATTGGGCTTCGACACTGAAGCTTTCTTT
TRBD1	NA	TRBV28	TRBJ1-2	CASSSRQGAVRGYTF	TGTGCCAGCAGTTCCCGACAGGGGGCTGTTAGGGGCTACACCTTC
TRBD2	NA	TRBV10-3	TRBJ2-3	CAISGRTSEITDTQYF	TGTGCCATCAGTGGCCGGACTAGCGAAATCACAGATACGCAGTATTTT
TRBD1	NA	TRBV5-5	TRBJ1-1	CASSVGQADTEAFF	TGTGCCAGCAGCGTCGGACAGGCGGACACTGAAGCTTTCTTT
NA	NA	TRBV28	TRBJ1-2	CASRAGFFGNYGYTF	TGTGCCAGCAGAGCCGGGTTCTTCGGCAACTATGGCTACACCTTC
NA	NA	TRBV6-1	TRBJ1-4	CASSEDGVGDWEKLFF	TGTGCCAGCAGTGAAGACGGGGTTGGGGACTGGGAAAAACTGTTTTTT
TRBD1	NA	TRBV5-1	TRBJ1-4	CASSLGAGGEKLFF	TGCGCCAGCAGCTTGGGAGCAGGGGGTGAAAAACTGTTTTTT
TRBD1	once	TRBV6-4	TRBJ2-6	CASSPQGAFSGANVLTF	TGTGCCAGCAGTCCCCAGGGGGCCTTCTCTGGGGCCAACGTCCTGACTTTC
NA	few	TRBV19	TRBJ1-5	CASSLIGGDQPQHF	TGTGCCAGTAGTCTCATTGGGGGGGATCAGCCCCAGCATTTT
NA	NA	TRBV10-1	TRBJ2-7	CASSFWTAKPSYEQYF	TGCGCCAGCAGTTTTTGGACAGCGAAACCCTCCTACGAGCAGTACTTC
TRBD2	NA	TRBV9	TRBJ2-7	CASSPQGRGAYEQYF	TGTGCCAGCAGCCCGCAGGGGCGGGGGGCTTACGAGCAGTACTTC
TRBD1	NA	TRBV5-5	TRBJ1-2	CASSFPQGGYGYTF	TGTGCCAGCAGCTTTCCACAGGGGGGCTATGGCTACACCTTC